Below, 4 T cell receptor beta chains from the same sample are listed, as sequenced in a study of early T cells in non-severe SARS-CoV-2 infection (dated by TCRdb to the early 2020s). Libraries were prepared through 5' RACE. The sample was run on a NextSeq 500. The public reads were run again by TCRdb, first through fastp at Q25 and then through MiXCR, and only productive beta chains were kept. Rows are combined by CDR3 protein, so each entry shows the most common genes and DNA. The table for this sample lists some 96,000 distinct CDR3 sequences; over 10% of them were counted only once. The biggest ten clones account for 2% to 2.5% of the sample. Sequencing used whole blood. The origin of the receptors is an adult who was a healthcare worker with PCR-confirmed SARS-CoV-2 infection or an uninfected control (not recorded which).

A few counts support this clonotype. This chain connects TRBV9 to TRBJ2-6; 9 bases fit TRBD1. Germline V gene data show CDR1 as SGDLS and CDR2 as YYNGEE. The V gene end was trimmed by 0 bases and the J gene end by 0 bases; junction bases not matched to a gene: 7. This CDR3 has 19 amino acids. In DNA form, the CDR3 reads TGTGCCAGCAGCGTAGGTAGGACAGGGGCCTTCTCTGGGGCCAACGTCCTGACTTTC. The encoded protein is CASSVGRTGAFSGANVLTF.

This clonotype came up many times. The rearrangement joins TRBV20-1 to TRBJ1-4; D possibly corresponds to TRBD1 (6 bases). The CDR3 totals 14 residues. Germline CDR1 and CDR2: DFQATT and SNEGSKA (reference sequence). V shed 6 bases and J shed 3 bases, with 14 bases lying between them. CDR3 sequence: CSARAGASNEKLFF. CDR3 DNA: TGCAGTGCCCGAGCGGGGGCTTCTAATGAAAAACTGTTTTTT.

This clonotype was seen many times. CDR3 protein: CASSARTGARPQHF. Here the CDR3 DNA reads TGTGCCAGCAGTGCCAGGACAGGGGCTCGGCCCCAGCATTTT. The chain recombines TRBV28 with TRBJ1-5; 9 nucleotides line up with TRBD1. This CDR3 is built from 14 residues. After removal of 5 bases from V and 9 bases from J, the junction contained 8 bases not matched to a gene. Germline values: CDR1 MDHEN, CDR2 SYDVKM.

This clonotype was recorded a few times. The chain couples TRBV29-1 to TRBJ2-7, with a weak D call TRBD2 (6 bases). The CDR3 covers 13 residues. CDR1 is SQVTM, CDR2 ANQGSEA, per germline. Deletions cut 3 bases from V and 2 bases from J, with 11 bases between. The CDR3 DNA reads TGCAGCGTTGACTCTAGCGACACCTACGAGCAGTACTTC. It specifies CSVDSSDTYEQYF.